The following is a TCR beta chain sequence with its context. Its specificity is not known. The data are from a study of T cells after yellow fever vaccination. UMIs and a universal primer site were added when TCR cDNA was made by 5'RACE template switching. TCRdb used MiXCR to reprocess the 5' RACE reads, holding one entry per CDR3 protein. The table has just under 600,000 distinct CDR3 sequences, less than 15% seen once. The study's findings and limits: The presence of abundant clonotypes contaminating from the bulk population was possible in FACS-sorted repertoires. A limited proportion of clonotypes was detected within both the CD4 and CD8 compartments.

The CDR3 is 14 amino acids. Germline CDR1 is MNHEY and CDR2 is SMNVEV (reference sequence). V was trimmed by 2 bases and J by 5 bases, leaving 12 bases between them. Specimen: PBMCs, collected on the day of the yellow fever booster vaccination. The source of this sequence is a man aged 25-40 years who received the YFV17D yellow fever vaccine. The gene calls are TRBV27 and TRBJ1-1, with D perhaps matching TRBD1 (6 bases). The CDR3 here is CASSLIGGRTEAFF. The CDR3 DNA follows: TGTGCCAGCAGTTTAATCGGGGGCAGGACTGAAGCTTTCTTT.